These 3 T cell receptor beta chains were sequenced from one sample in a study of cytomegalovirus exposure and HLA in healthy donors. Amplification used 60 Vbeta primers and 13 Jbeta primers. This table comes from immunoSEQ multiplex PCR, and its TCRdb copy is limited to in-frame clones, with some not included. The repertoire includes about 260,000 clones, almost 85% of them detected once, and roughly 2% sits in the top ten. The sample taken for sequencing was PBMCs. The source of these receptors is a woman in her thirties or forties in good health and CMV-seropositive.

The gene calls are TRBV11-3 and TRBJ2-3, with TRBD1 matching 8 bases. Germline trimming cut 1 base from V and 3 bases from J; bases unmatched to any gene: 6. The CDR3 runs to 16 residues. Germline CDR1 and CDR2: SGHNT and YENEEA. Here the CDR3 DNA reads TGTGCCAGCAGCTTAGGGGTCACAGGGGGGACAGATACGCAGTATTTT. It translates to CASSLGVTGGTDTQYF.

The chain uses TRBV30 and TRBJ2-5; D is possibly TRBD1 (7 bases). The V end lost 0 bases, the J end lost 5 bases, and 13 bases lay between the germline ends. Germline V gene sequence: CDR1 GTSNPN, CDR2 SVGIG (reference sequence). The CDR3 consists of 14 residues. The CDR3 coding sequence is TGTGCCTGGAGTGTAGGGGCAGGGGGGGAGACCCAGTACTTC. Protein: CAWSVGAGGETQYF. Full variable domain (rest looked up from reference TRBV30 and TRBJ2-5): SQTIHQWPATLVQPVGSPLSLECTVEGTSNPNLYWYRQAAGRGLQLLFYSVGIGQISSEVPQNLSASRPQDRQFILSSKKLLLSDSGFYLCAWSVGAGGETQYFGPGTRLLVL.

This chain uses TRBV15 with TRBJ2-5; D is unclear. CDR1 and CDR2 from the germline V gene are LNHNV and YYDKDF (reference sequence). V lost 5 bases to trimming and J lost 2 bases, with 12 bases between them. The CDR3 length is 14 residues. The CDR3, as DNA: TGTGCCACCAGCCTCGGCGGAGATCAAGAGACCCAGTACTTC. As protein: CATSLGGDQETQYF.